Each of the 14 T cell receptor beta chains below was sequenced from the same sample in a study of T cell responses to AZD1222 COVID-19 vaccine. This table comes from immunoSEQ multiplex PCR, and its TCRdb copy is limited to in-frame clones, with some not included. The sample holds tens of thousands of clones, approximately 82% seen once. Sequences were derived from peripheral blood, sampled on day 0 of AZD1222 vaccination. Receptor source: an adult in good health.

The CDR3 region is CASSQTGVFSSYEQYF. The CDR3 DNA reads TGTGCCAGCAGCCAAACGGGGGTCTTCAGCTCCTACGAGCAGTACTTC. V usage is TRBV28 and J usage is TRBJ2-7, with D possibly matching TRBD2 (6 bases). CDR1 and CDR2 from the germline V gene are MDHEN and SYDVKM. Deletions cut 6 bases from V and 0 bases from J, with 18 bases between. This CDR3 region has 16 residues.

V gene TRBV28 combines with J gene TRBJ1-1; D possibly corresponds to TRBD1 (6 bases). Germline values: CDR1 MDHEN, CDR2 SYDVKM. The CDR3 spans 14 residues. The germline V and J ends were trimmed by 2 bases and 2 bases, with 9 bases remaining between them. The CDR3 DNA sequence: TGTGCCAGCAGTTTAGCGGGGGCTAACACTGAAGCTTTCTTT. It is translated as CASSLAGANTEAFF.

This clone was recorded a few times. This CDR3 is CASNGRFHEQYV. The CDR3 nucleotides are TGCGCCAGCAATGGCAGGTTCCACGAGCAGTACGTC. This chain joins TRBV10-1 and TRBJ2-7; the D is unclear. Germline V gene data show CDR1 as WNHNN and CDR2 as SYGVQD (reference sequence). Between the trimmed V and J ends, which lost 7 bases and 5 bases, there was a span of 12 bases. The CDR3 has 12 amino acids.

This clone was observed once. The chain is built from TRBV7-2 and TRBJ2-3; no clear D. Deletions cut 6 bases from V and 6 bases from J, with 13 bases between. Germline values: CDR1 SGHTA, CDR2 FQGNSA. The CDR3 contains 13 residues. The CDR3 here is CASRFSGGDTQYF. The CDR3, as DNA: TGTGCCAGCAGATTTTCTGGTGGGGATACGCAGTATTTT.

The rearrangement uses TRBV7-3 and TRBJ2-1, with 8 bases that match TRBD1. Unmatched junction bases numbered 6, after V lost 5 bases and J lost 9 bases. From germline, CDR1 is SGHTA and CDR2 FQGTGA. The CDR3 covers 13 residues. CDR3: CASSADRAGEQFF. CDR3 bases: TGTGCCAGCAGCGCGGACAGGGCGGGTGAGCAGTTCTTC. Supplemented by reference TRBV7-3 and TRBJ2-1, the full variable domain reads GAGVSQTPSNKVTEKGKYVELRCDPISGHTALYWYRQSLGQGPEFLIYFQGTGAADDSGLPNDRFFAVRPEGSVSTLKIQRTERGDSAVYLCASSADRAGEQFFGPGTRLTVL.

This chain links TRBV5-4 with TRBJ2-1; TRBD2 agrees at 13 bases. With 5 bases clipped from V and 9 bases from J, the junction kept 11 bases outside the gene matches. From germline, CDR1 is SGHNT and CDR2 YYREEE (reference sequence). The CDR3 has 16 amino acids. The CDR3: CASSPSTSGRATEQFF. For the CDR3, the DNA is TGTGCCAGCAGTCCTTCTACTAGCGGGAGGGCCACTGAGCAGTTCTTC.

This clone was found once. The chain recombines TRBV15 with TRBJ2-2; D is unresolved. The germline gives CDR1 LNHNV, CDR2 YYDKDF (reference sequence). Trimming removed 6 bases at V and 1 base at J, with 6 bases between. The CDR3 is 13 amino acids. CDR3 DNA: TGTGCCACCAGTCCTAGGAACACCGGGGAGCTGTTTTTT. Amino acid sequence: CATSPRNTGELFF.

V is TRBV19 and J is TRBJ2-1; TRBD2 is a possible D gene (6 bases). Trimming took off 8 bases at V and 4 bases at J, with 12 bases between the two ends. In germline, CDR1 is LNHDA, CDR2 SQIVND (reference sequence). This CDR3 has 13 residues. The CDR3 DNA sequence: TGTGCCAGTCAGACTAGGGGTTACAATGAGCAGTTCTTC. It is translated as CASQTRGYNEQFF.

V and J are TRBV19 and TRBJ1-1; unclear D gene. Germline-derived CDR1 and CDR2 are LNHDA and SQIVND (reference sequence). The CDR3 consists of 11 residues. V lost 10 bases to trimming and J lost 3 bases, with 9 bases between them. CDR3 sequence reads: CATYGYTEAFF. CDR3 nucleotide sequence: TGTGCCACCTACGGGTACACTGAAGCTTTCTTT. Based on the CDR3 plus reference TRBV19 and TRBJ1-1, the full variable domain is DGGITQSPKYLFRKEGQNVTLSCEQNLNHDAMYWYRQDPGQGLRLIYYSQIVNDFQKGDIAEGYSVSREKKESFPLTVTSAQKNPTAFYLCATYGYTEAFFGQGTRLTVV.

The table lists this clone with a few counts. V is TRBV4-3 and J is TRBJ1-1; D is ambiguous. This CDR3 has 14 residues. Germline V gives CDR1 LGHNA, CDR2 YSLEER. The V end lost 3 bases, the J end lost 1 base, and 9 bases lay between the germline ends. The CDR3 DNA reads as TGCGCCAGCAGCCAGGTGATTACGAACACTGAAGCTTTCTTT. It specifies CASSQVITNTEAFF.

A few counts support this clone. The chain recombines TRBV28 with TRBJ2-7; D may be TRBD1 (5 bases). Germline-derived CDR1 and CDR2 are MDHEN and SYDVKM. This CDR3 spans 16 amino acids. The ends were cut back, 4 bases at V and 0 bases at J, with 16 bases in the middle. CDR3 nucleotide sequence: TGTGCCAGCAGTTCGCCCGGGCACAGGAGCTCCTACGAGCAGTACTTC. Amino acids: CASSSPGHRSSYEQYF. The full variable domain, with the rest looked up from reference TRBV28 and TRBJ2-7, is DVKVTQSSRYLVKRTGEKVFLECVQDMDHENMFWYRQDPGLGLRLIYFSYDVKMKEKGDIPEGYSVSREKKERFSLILESASTNQTSMYLCASSSPGHRSSYEQYFGPGTRLTVT.

The gene calls are TRBV7-2 and TRBJ2-1; D not certain. The ends were cut back, 1 base at V and 3 bases at J, with 7 bases in the middle. This CDR3 contains 14 residues. The germline V gene encodes CDR1 SGHTA and CDR2 FQGNSA. CDR3 DNA: TGTGCCAGCAGCTTAGAGCCGCTCTACAATGAGCAGTTCTTC. This codes for CASSLEPLYNEQFF.

The J gene is TRBJ1-1, the V gene TRBV2; D not certain. The CDR3 covers 13 residues. Germline V gene sequence: CDR1 SNHLY, CDR2 FYNNEI. V was pared by 4 bases and J by 0 bases, with 6 bases between. The CDR3 DNA follows: TGTGCCAGCAGTGTTACTATGAACACTGAAGCTTTCTTT. Translated: CASSVTMNTEAFF.

V is TRBV4-1 and J is TRBJ1-3; perhaps TRBD1 as D (5 bases). The CDR3 consists of 13 residues. Germline values: CDR1 MGHRA, CDR2 YSYEKL. Trimming took off 1 base at V and 10 bases at J, with 11 bases between the two ends. The CDR3: CASSQAGTSTIYF. As DNA, the CDR3 is TGCGCCAGCAGCCAAGCGGGGACCTCGACCATATATTTT.